The entry below describes one T cell receptor beta chain. The data originate from a study of blood T cell repertoires in COVID-19. Turning to the study itself: Spain, Italy and the United States supplied samples that represented acute and convalescent COVID-19. T cells, B-cell-depleted T cells, or PBMCs provided the cDNA or gDNA that served as material.

Per the original data handling: Quantification of nucleated cells was approximated via reference gene primer amplification. TCRdb's copy holds only in-frame clones and misses some; the assay was immunoSEQ multiplex PCR. That table is the source of V, J and clone size, and D and trimming were worked out from the DNA. The sample carries about 89,000 clones, less than 80% recorded once. This TCR was sampled from an elderly woman with acute or convalescent COVID-19. Sequencing was performed on peripheral blood.

CDR3 sequence (DNA): TGTGCCAGCAGCCCACAGGAAAAATATCAGCCCCAGCATTTT. Encoded protein: CASSPQEKYQPQHF. V gene TRBV6-6 combines with J gene TRBJ1-5; TRBD1 is a possible D gene (5 bases). Trimming took off 6 bases at V and 5 bases at J, with 14 bases between the two ends. Germline V gives CDR1 MNHNY, CDR2 SVGAGI (reference sequence). This CDR3 spans 14 amino acids.